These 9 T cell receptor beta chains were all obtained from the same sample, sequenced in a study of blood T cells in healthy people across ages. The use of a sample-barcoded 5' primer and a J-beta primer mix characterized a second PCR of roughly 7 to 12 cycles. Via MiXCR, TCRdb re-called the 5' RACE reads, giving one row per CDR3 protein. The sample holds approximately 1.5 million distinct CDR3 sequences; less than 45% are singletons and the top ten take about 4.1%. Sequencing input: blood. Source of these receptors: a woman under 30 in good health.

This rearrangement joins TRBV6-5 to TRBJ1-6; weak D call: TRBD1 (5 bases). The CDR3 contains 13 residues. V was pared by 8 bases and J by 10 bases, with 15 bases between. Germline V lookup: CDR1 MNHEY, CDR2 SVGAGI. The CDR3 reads CASDNRGGSPLHF. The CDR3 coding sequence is TGTGCCAGCGATAATAGGGGTGGGTCACCCCTCCACTTT.

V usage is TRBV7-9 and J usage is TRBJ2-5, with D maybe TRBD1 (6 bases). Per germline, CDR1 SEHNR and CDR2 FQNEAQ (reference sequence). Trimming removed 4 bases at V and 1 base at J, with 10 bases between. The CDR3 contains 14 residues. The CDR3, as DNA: TGTGCCAGCAGCTCCAAGGACAGCCAAGAGACCCAGTACTTC. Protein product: CASSSKDSQETQYF.

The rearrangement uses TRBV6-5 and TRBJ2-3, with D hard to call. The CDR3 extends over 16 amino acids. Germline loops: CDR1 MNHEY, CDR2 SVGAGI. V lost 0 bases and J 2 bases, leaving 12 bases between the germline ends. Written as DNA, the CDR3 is TGTGCCAGCAGTTACTCGAAGGGTAGCTACACAGATACGCAGTATTTT. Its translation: CASSYSKGSYTDTQYF.

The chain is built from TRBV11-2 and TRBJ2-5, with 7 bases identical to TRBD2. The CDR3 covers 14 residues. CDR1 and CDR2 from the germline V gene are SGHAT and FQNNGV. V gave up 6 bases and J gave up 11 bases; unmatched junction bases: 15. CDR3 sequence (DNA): TGTGCCAGCAGTTCCACACTAGCGTACCATGAGCAGTACTTC. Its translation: CASSSTLAYHEQYF.

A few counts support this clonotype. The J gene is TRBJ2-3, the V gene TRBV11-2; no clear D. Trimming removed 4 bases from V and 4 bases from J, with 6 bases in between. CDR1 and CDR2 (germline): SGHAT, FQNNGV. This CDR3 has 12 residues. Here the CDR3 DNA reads TGTGCCAGCAGCTCCTGGGCAGATACGCAGTATTTT. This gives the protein CASSSWADTQYF.

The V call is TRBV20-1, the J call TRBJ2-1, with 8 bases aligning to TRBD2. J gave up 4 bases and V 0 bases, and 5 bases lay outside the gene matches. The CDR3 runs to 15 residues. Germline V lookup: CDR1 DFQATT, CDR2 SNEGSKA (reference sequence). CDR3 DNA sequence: TGCAGTGCTAGAGATATGCCTAGCGGGTACAATGAGCAGTTCTTC. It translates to CSARDMPSGYNEQFF.

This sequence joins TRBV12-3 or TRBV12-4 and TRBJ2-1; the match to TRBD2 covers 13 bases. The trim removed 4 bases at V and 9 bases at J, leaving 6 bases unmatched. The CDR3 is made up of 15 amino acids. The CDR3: CASSSYTSGRGEQFF. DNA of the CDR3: TGTGCCAGCAGTTCGTATACTAGCGGGAGGGGTGAGCAGTTCTTC.

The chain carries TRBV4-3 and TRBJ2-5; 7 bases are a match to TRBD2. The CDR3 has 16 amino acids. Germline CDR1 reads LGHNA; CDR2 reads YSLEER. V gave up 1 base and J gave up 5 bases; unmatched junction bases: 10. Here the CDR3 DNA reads TGCGCCAGCAGCCAAGTGGAAGCGGGAATAGGGGAGACCCAGTACTTC. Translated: CASSQVEAGIGETQYF.

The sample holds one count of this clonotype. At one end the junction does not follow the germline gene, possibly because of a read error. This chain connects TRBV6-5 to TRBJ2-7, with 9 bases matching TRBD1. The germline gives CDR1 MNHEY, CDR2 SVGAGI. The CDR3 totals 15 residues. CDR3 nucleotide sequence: TGTGCCAGCAGTGATACCGGGACAGGGTTCGGGGAGCTGTACTTC. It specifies CASSDTGTGFGELYF.